This T cell receptor (beta chain) emerged from a study of CD8 T cells in ankylosing spondylitis. Per germline, CDR1 SEHNR and CDR2 FQNEAQ (reference sequence). The J segment lost 5 bases and the V segment lost 5 bases, leaving 5 bases of the junction unmatched. This CDR3 has 14 residues. From the 5' RACE reads, TCRdb called clonotypes with MiXCR, one entry per CDR3 protein. The sample consists of tens of thousands of distinct CDR3 sequences, 11% of them appearing once. This clonotype was seen more than once but under ten times. V usage is TRBV7-9 and J usage is TRBJ1-1; 10 bases map to TRBD1. Material: blood, either unsorted or a sorted T cell fraction (not recorded which). This TCR derives from a male donor with ankylosing spondylitis or in good health (not recorded which). The CDR3 DNA sequence: TGTGCCAGCAGCCCTAGACAGGGGGCGACTGAAGCTTTCTTT. Protein sequence: CASSPRQGATEAFF.